This T cell receptor beta chain came from a study of identifying expanded T cells in peripheral blood. Findings of the study overall: Technical replicates showed around 1.2 changed clones; approximately 2 weeks about 16; four weeks 19.

TCRdb's table, derived via immunoSEQ multiplex PCR, lists solely in-frame clones and lacks some. The sample includes about 84,000 clones, approximately 83% seen only once; the top ten take around 6%. V shed 3 bases and J shed 11 bases, with 13 bases lying between them. CDR3 length: 12 amino acids. CDR1 and CDR2 from the germline V gene are MNHNS and SASEGT. As to this clone: No antigen is known for it.

The J gene is TRBJ1-1, the V gene TRBV6-1; no clear D. The origin of this receptor is a person aged 18 to 75 in good health. Source material: blood. CDR3 nucleotide sequence: TGTGCCAGCAGTGATCGACCAAAGAGGGCTTTCTTT. Its translation: CASSDRPKRAFF.